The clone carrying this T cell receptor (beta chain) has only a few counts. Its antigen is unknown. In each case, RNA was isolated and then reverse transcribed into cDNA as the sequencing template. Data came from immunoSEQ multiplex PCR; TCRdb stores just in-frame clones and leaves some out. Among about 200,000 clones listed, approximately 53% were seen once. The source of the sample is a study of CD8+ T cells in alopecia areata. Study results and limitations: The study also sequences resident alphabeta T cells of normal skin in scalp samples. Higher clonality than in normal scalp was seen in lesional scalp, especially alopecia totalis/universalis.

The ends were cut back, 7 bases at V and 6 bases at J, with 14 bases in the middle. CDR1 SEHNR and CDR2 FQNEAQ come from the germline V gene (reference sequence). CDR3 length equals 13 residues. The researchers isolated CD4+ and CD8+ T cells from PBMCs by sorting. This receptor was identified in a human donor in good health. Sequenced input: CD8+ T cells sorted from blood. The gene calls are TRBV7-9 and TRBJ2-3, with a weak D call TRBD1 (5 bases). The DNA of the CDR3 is TGTGCCAGCAAAACAACTAAGGGGGATACGCAGTATTTT. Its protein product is CASKTTKGDTQYF.